Listed here is a single TCR beta chain. Its antigen is unknown. This CDR3 comprises 14 residues. Trimming shortened V by 4 bases and J by 3 bases, and 13 bases separated the two germline ends. From germline, CDR1 is SNHLY and CDR2 FYNNEI. Profiled with immunoSEQ multiplex PCR; TCRdb holds only in-frame clones, not every one. The sample records over 110,000 clones, 86% being singletons. The data were taken from a study of Ad26.COV2.S vaccination and SARS-CoV-2 variants. Study conclusions and caveats: Substantial post-vaccination breadth of spike-specific CD8+ and CD4+ T cell responses was reported. In TCR breadth and depth analyses, total T cell responses may have been underestimated. Vaccine and placebo groups showed comparable non-spike TCR breadth. While placebo recipients had lower spike-specific TCR breadth, vaccine recipients had more.

The chain has TRBV2 and TRBJ2-7; D may be TRBD1 (6 bases). Here the sequenced sample was peripheral blood, taken after recovery from COVID-19. The TCR originated in a human donor who had recovered from COVID-19. CDR3 protein: CASSGWTDNYEQYF. The DNA of the CDR3 is TGTGCCAGCAGTGGGTGGACAGATAACTACGAGCAGTACTTC. The full variable domain, in which reference TRBV2 and TRBJ2-7 provide the parts outside the CDR3, is EPEVTQTPSHQVTQMGQEVILRCVPISNHLYFYWYRQILGQKVEFLVSFYNNEISEKSEIFDDQFSVERPDGSNFTLKIRSTKLEDSAMYFCASSGWTDNYEQYFGPGTRLTVT.